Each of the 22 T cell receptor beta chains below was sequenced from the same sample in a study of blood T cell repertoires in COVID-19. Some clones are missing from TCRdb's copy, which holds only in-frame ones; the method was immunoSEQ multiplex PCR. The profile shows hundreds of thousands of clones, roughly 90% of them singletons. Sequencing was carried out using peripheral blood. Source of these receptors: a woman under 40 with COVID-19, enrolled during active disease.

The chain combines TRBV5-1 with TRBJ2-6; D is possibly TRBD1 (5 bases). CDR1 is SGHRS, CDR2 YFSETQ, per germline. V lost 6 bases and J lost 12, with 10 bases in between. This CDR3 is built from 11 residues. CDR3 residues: CASTLGAVLTF. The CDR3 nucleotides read TGCGCCAGCACTTTAGGGGCCGTCCTGACTTTC.

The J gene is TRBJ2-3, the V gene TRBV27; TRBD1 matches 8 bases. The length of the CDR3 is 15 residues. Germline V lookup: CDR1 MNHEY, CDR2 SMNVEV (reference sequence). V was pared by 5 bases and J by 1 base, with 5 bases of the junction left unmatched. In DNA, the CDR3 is TGTGCCAGCAGTCCATGGGGACAGGGCACAGATACGCAGTATTTT. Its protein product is CASSPWGQGTDTQYF.

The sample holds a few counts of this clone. CDR3 sequence reads: CASSPPVQPQHF. The CDR3 nucleotides are TGTGCCAGCAGTCCCCCGGTTCAGCCCCAGCATTTT. The chain is built from TRBV28 and TRBJ1-5; D is unclear. Germline CDR1 reads MDHEN; CDR2 reads SYDVKM. Trimming shortened V by 5 bases and J by 6 bases, and 8 bases separated the two germline ends. CDR3 length: 12 residues.

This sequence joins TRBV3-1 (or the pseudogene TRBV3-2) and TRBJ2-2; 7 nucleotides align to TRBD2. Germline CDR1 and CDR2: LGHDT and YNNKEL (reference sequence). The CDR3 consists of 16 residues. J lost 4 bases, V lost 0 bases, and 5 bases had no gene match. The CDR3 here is CASSQDRGRVTGELFF. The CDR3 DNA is TGTGCCAGCAGCCAAGATCGGGGGAGGGTCACCGGGGAGCTGTTTTTT.

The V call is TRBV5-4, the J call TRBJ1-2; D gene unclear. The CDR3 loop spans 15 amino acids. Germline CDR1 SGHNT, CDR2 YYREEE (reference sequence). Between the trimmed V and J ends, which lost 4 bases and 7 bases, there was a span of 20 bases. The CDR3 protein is CASSPSGGPVGGYTF. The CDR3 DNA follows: TGTGCCAGCAGCCCGTCCGGCGGGCCGGTGGGTGGCTACACCTTC.

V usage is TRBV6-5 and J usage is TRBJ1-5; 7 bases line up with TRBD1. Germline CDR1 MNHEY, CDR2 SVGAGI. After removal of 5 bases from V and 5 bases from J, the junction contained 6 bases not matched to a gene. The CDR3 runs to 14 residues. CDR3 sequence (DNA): TGTGCCAGCAGTCGGACAGGAGCCTATCAGCCCCAGCATTTT. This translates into CASSRTGAYQPQHF.

The chain's CDR3 is CASSLVAGYNEQFF. The CDR3 DNA follows: TGTGCCAGCAGTTTGGTGGCAGGGTACAATGAGCAGTTCTTC. The gene calls are TRBV28 and TRBJ2-1; perhaps TRBD1 as D (5 bases). Trimming pared 3 bases from V and 4 bases from J, leaving 10 bases between. Germline values: CDR1 MDHEN, CDR2 SYDVKM. CDR3 size: 14 residues.

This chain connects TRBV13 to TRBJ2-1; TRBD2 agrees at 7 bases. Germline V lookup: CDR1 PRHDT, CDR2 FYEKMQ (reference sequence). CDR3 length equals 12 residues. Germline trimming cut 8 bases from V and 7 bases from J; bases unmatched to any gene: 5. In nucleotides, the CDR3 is TGTGCCAGCGGGAGCGGGAAGAATGAGCAGTTCTTC. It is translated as CASGSGKNEQFF.

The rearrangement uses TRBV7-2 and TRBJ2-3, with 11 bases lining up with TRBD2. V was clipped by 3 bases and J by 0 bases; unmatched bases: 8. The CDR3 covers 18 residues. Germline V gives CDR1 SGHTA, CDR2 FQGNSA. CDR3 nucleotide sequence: TGTGCCAGCAGCTTCAGCCTGACTAGCGGGACTAGCACAGATACGCAGTATTTT. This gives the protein CASSFSLTSGTSTDTQYF.

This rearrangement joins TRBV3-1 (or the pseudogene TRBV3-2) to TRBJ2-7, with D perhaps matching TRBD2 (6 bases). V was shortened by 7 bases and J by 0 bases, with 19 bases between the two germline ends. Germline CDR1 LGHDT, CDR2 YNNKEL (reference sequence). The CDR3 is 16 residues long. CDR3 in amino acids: CASIQEAGTCSYEQYF. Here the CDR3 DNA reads TGTGCCAGCATCCAGGAAGCCGGGACTTGCTCCTACGAGCAGTACTTC.

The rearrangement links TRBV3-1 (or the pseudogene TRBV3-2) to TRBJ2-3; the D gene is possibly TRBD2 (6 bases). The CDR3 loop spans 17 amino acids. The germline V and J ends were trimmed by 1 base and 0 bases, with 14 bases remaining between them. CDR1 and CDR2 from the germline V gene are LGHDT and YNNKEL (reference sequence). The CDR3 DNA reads TGTGCCAGCAGCCAAGTCTCCGGGAGAGGGAGCACAGATACGCAGTATTTT. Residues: CASSQVSGRGSTDTQYF.

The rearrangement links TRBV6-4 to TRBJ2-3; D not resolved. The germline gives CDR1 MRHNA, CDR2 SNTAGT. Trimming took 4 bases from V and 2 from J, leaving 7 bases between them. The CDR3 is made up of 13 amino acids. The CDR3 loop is CASSVELTDTQYF. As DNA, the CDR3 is TGTGCCAGCAGTGTTGAGCTCACAGATACGCAGTATTTT.

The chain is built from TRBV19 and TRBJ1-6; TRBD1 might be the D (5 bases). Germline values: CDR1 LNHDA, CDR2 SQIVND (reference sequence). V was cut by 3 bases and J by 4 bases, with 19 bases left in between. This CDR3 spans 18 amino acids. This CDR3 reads CASSMGPSRQTYNSPLHF. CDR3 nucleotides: TGTGCCAGTAGTATGGGGCCTTCGAGACAGACATATAATTCACCCCTCCACTTT.

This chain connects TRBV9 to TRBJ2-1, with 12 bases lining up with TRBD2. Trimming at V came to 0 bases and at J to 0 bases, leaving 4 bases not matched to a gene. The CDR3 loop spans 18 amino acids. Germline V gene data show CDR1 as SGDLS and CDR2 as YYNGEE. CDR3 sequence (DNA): TGTGCCAGCAGCGTAGCCCTAGCGGGAGGGATCTCCTACAATGAGCAGTTCTTC. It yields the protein CASSVALAGGISYNEQFF. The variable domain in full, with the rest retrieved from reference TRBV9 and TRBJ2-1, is DSGVTQTPKHLITATGQRVTLRCSPRSGDLSVYWYQQSLDQGLQFLIQYYNGEERAKGNILERFSAQQFPDLHSELNLSSLELGDSALYFCASSVALAGGISYNEQFFGPGTRLTVL.

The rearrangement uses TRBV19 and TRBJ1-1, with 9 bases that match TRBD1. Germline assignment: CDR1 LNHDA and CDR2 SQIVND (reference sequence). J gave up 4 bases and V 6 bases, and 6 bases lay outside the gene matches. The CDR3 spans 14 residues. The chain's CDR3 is CASSPDRGGTEAFF. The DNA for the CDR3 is TGTGCCAGTAGCCCCGACAGGGGGGGCACTGAAGCTTTCTTT.

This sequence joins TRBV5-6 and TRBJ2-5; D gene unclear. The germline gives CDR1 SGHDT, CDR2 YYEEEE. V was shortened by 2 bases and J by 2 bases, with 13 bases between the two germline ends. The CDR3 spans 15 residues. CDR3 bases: TGTGCCAGCAGCTTCATCCCAGTCGGGCAAGAGACCCAGTACTTC. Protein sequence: CASSFIPVGQETQYF.

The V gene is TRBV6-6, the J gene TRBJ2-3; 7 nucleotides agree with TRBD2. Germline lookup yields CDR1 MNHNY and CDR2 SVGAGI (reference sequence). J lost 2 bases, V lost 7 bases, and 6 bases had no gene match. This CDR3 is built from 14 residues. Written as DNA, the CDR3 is TGTGCCAGCAAGGCTAGCGGAGCCACAGATACGCAGTATTTT. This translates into CASKASGATDTQYF.

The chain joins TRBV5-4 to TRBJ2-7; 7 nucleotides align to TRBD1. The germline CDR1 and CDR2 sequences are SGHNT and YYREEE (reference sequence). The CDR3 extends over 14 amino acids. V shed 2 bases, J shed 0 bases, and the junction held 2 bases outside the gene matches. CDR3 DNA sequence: TGTGCCAGCAGCTTCGGGACAGTCTCCTACGAGCAGTACTTC. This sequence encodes CASSFGTVSYEQYF.

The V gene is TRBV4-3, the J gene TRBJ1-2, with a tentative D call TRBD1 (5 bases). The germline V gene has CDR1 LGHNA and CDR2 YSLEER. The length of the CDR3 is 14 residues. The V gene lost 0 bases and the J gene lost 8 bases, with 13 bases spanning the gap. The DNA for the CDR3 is TGCGCCAGCAGCCAAGACGGGGGAATAGGAGGCTACACCTTC. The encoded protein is CASSQDGGIGGYTF.

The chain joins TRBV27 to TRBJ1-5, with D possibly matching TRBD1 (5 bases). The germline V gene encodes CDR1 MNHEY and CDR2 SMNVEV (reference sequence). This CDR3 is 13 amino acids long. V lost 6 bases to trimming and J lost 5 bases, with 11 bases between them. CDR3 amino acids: CASRLTGYQPQHF. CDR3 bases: TGTGCCAGCAGATTAACAGGTTATCAGCCCCAGCATTTT.

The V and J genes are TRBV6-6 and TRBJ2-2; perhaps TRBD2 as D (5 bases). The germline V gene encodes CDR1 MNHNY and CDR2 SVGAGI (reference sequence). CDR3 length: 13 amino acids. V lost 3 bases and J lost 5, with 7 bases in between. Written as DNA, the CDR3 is TGTGCCAGCAGTTATAGGGAGACCGGGGAGCTGTTTTTT. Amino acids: CASSYRETGELFF.

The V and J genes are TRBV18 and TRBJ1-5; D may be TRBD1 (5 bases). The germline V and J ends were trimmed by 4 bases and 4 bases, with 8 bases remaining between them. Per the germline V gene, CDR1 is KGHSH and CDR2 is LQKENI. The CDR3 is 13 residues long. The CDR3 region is CASSRGLNQPQHF. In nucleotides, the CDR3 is TGTGCCAGCTCACGGGGCCTTAATCAGCCCCAGCATTTT.